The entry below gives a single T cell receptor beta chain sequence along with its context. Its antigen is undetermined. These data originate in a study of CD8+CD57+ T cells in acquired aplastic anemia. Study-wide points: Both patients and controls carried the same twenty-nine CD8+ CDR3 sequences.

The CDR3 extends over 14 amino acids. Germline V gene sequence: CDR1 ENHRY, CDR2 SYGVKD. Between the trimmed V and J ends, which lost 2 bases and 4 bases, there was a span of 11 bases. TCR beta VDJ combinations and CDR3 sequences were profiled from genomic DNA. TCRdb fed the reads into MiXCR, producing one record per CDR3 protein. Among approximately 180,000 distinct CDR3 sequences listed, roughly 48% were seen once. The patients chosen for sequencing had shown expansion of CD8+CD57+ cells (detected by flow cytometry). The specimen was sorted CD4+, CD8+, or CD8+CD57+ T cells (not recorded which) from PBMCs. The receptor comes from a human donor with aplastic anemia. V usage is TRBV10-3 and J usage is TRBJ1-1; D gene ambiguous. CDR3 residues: CAISEGSGSTEAFF. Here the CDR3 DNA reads TGTGCCATCAGTGAGGGGTCGGGGAGCACTGAAGCTTTCTTT.